These T cell receptor beta chains were read from a single sample in a study of read filtering for tumor transcriptome and immune sequencing. MiXCR was run by TCRdb on the reads, yielding one entry per CDR3 protein. The profile shows approximately 37,000 distinct CDR3 sequences, about 14% of them singletons. Material for sequencing was a population of CD138-negative cells sorted from bone marrow. The source is a donor at least 40 years old with multiple myeloma. The CDR3 runs from the conserved cysteine through the conserved F or W. Fields, in order: D gene, V gene, clone size, J gene, CDR3 protein, CDR3 DNA. D genes are given only for firm matches. Clone size appears in some rows only: once, few, many, or a class for an expanded clone.

>.|TRBV3-1|many|TRBJ2-2
CASSQGSTGELFF
TGTGCCAGCAGCCAAGGGAGTACCGGGGAGCTGTTTTTT
>TRBD2|TRBV7-3|many|TRBJ2-2
CASSSTSGVNTGELFF
TGTGCCAGCAGCTCCACTAGCGGGGTTAACACCGGGGAGCTGTTTTTT
>.|TRBV7-9|many|TRBJ2-3
CASSPLGGSDTQYF
TGTGCCAGCAGCCCACTTGGGGGGTCAGATACGCAGTATTTT
>TRBD2|TRBV7-6|.|TRBJ2-7
CASSGGLAGPYEQYF
TGTGCCAGCAGCGGGGGACTAGCGGGGCCCTACGAGCAGTACTTC
>.|TRBV6-2/TRBV6-3|medium-sized|TRBJ2-1
CASSAERVNEQFF
TGTGCCAGCAGCGCTGAAAGGGTCAATGAGCAGTTCTTC
>.|TRBV2|many|TRBJ2-3
CASRDVRTDTQYF
TGTGCCAGCAGAGACGTACGTACCGATACGCAGTATTTT
>.|TRBV19|many|TRBJ2-2
CASRGIRGNTGELFF
TGTGCCAGTAGAGGGATCAGGGGAAACACCGGGGAGCTGTTTTTT
>TRBD1|TRBV12-3/TRBV12-4|many|TRBJ1-5
CASSHGTGFGQPQHF
TGTGCCAGCAGCCACGGGACAGGGTTTGGGCAGCCCCAGCATTTT
>TRBD2|TRBV3-1|many|TRBJ2-7
CASSPGLAGTYEQYF
TGTGCCAGCAGCCCGGGACTAGCGGGGACCTACGAGCAGTACTTC
>.|TRBV19|many|TRBJ2-1
CASSTGHTTYNEQFF
TGTGCCAGTAGTACGGGACATACTACCTACAATGAGCAGTTCTTC
>TRBD2|TRBV4-3|many|TRBJ2-1
CASSQGLASYNEQFF
TGCGCCAGCAGCCAAGGACTAGCATCCTACAATGAGCAGTTCTTC
>.|TRBV6-5|few|TRBJ1-1
CATKNGQATEAFF
TGTGCCACAAAGAACGGGCAAGCCACTGAAGCTTTCTTT
>TRBD1|TRBV12-3/TRBV12-4|many|TRBJ2-2
CASSPRQGASRELFF
TGTGCCAGCAGTCCACGACAGGGGGCTTCAAGGGAGCTGTTTTTT
>.|TRBV24-1|many|TRBJ2-5
CATSDNQGNQETQYF
TGTGCCACCAGTGATAACCAGGGGAACCAAGAGACCCAGTACTTC
>.|TRBV4-3|many|TRBJ2-1
CASSPKLGSRRNEQFF
TGCGCCAGCAGCCCAAAACTGGGATCTCGTAGGAATGAGCAGTTCTTC
>.|TRBV6-1|few|TRBJ2-6
CASSKQGSGANVLTF
TGTGCCAGCAGTAAACAGGGTTCAGGGGCCAACGTCCTGACTTTC
>.|TRBV5-1|many|TRBJ2-1
CASTEGVSSYNEQFF
TGCGCCAGCACCGAGGGGGTCAGCTCCTACAATGAGCAGTTCTTC
>.|TRBV6-6|many|TRBJ2-7
CASSYEKSEQYF
TGTGCCAGCAGTTATGAAAAGAGCGAGCAGTACTTC
>.|TRBV15|many|TRBJ2-1
CATSTETRSYNEQFF
TGTGCCACCAGCACCGAGACTCGCTCCTACAATGAGCAGTTCTTC
>.|TRBV28|many|TRBJ2-7
CASSWGYEQYF
TGTGCCAGCAGTTGGGGCTACGAGCAGTACTTC
>.|TRBV18|few|TRBJ1-1
CASSPKKEQTTEAFF
TGTGCCAGCTCACCAAAAAAGGAACAGACCACTGAAGCTTTCTTT
>.|TRBV7-8|many|TRBJ1-1
CASSLGAYLNTEAFF
TGTGCCAGCAGCTTAGGGGCGTACCTGAACACTGAAGCTTTCTTT
>.|TRBV20-1|many|TRBJ1-4
CSASRRRGYEKLFF
TGCAGTGCTAGTCGGAGAAGGGGGTATGAAAAACTGTTTTTT
>.|TRBV3-1|.|TRBJ1-1
CAVQTGNTEAFF
TGTGCCGTCCAGACAGGGAACACTGAAGCTTTCTTT
>TRBD1|TRBV7-9|once|TRBJ1-2
CASSHRDRQINYGYTF
TGTGCCAGCAGTCACCGGGACAGGCAAATTAACTATGGCTACACCTTC
>.|TRBV5-1|many|TRBJ2-1
CASSSGTYNEQFF
TGCGCCAGCAGCTCGGGGACTTACAATGAGCAGTTCTTC
>TRBD1|TRBV27|many|TRBJ1-5
CASSSYTPGTVGNQPQHF
TGTGCCAGCAGCTCGTACACTCCCGGGACAGTAGGGAATCAGCCCCAGCATTTT
>.|TRBV6-2/TRBV6-3|many|TRBJ2-1
CASSYLQANEQFF
TGTGCCAGCAGTTACCTCCAGGCCAATGAGCAGTTCTTC
>.|TRBV20-1|many|TRBJ1-3
CSAREPPGRAGNTIYF
TGCAGTGCTAGAGAGCCCCCAGGCAGGGCTGGAAACACCATATATTTT
>.|TRBV6-5|many|TRBJ2-3
CASSQREVSTDTQYF
TGTGCCAGCAGTCAACGAGAGGTCAGCACAGATACGCAGTATTTT
>.|TRBV7-9|many|TRBJ2-2
CASSLNRASGELFF
TGTGCCAGCAGCCTGAACCGAGCTTCCGGGGAGCTGTTTTTT
>.|TRBV15|.|TRBJ2-2
CATSRWCTGKLFF
TGTGCCACCAGCAGGTGGTGCACCGGGAAGCTGTTTTTT
>TRBD1|TRBV20-1|.|TRBJ2-7
CSARGQGSPYEQYF
TGCAGTGCTAGAGGACAGGGGAGCCCCTACGAGCAGTACTTC
>.|TRBV29-1|many|TRBJ2-5
CSVEGETQYF
TGCAGCGTTGAGGGGGAGACCCAGTACTTC
>.|TRBV28|many|TRBJ1-1
CASSHSTNTEAFF
TGTGCCAGCAGTCATTCTACTAACACTGAAGCTTTCTTT
>.|TRBV5-6|.|TRBJ1-1
CASSLHGGTEAFF
TGTGCCAGCAGCTTGCACGGGGGCACTGAAGCTTTCTTT
>TRBD2|TRBV5-4|.|TRBJ2-1
CASSLDRGGSNEQFF
TGTGCCAGCAGCTTGGACCGGGGGGGGAGCAATGAGCAGTTCTTC
>.|TRBV20-1|many|TRBJ1-4
CSARDRGSIGEKLFF
TGCAGTGCTAGAGATCGGGGGTCCATTGGGGAAAAACTGTTTTTT
>.|TRBV4-1|many|TRBJ2-5
CASSQDRGRQETQYF
TGCGCCAGCAGCCAAGATCGGGGTCGGCAAGAGACCCAGTACTTC
>.|TRBV7-2|many|TRBJ1-5
CASSLDGGQPQHF
TGTGCCAGCAGCTTAGACGGGGGTCAGCCCCAGCATTTT
>TRBD2|TRBV24-1|many|TRBJ2-1
CATSTSGPLGNEQFF
TGTGCCACCAGTACTAGCGGGCCTCTTGGGAATGAGCAGTTCTTC
>.|TRBV28|many|TRBJ2-1
CASSNWATKQFF
TGTGCCAGCAGTAATTGGGCCACAAAGCAGTTCTTC
>TRBD2|TRBV6-5|many|TRBJ2-3
CASSTWTGGGDTQYF
TGTGCCAGCAGTACCTGGACGGGAGGAGGAGATACGCAGTATTTT
>TRBD2|TRBV20-1|many|TRBJ2-3
CSARVLQRGTTDTQYF
TGCAGCGCTAGAGTTCTCCAGCGGGGGACCACAGATACGCAGTATTTT
>TRBD2|TRBV12-3/TRBV12-4|many|TRBJ2-5
CASSLGGLARETQYF
TGTGCCAGCAGTTTAGGAGGACTAGCTAGGGAGACCCAGTACTTC
>.|TRBV5-1|.|TRBJ2-2
CASRLSYTGELFF
TGCGCCAGCAGACTTTCATACACCGGGGAGCTGTTTTTT
>.|TRBV6-6|.|TRBJ2-1
CASSYDWVSYDNEQFF
TGTGCCAGCAGTTACGACTGGGTTTCCTATGACAATGAGCAGTTCTTC
>.|TRBV7-2|.|TRBJ2-7
CASSSPGSYEQYF
TGTGCCAGCAGCTCCCCGGGGAGTTACGAGCAGTACTTC
>TRBD1|TRBV6-1|.|TRBJ2-1
CASSGADRGHNEQFF
TGTGCCAGCAGTGGGGCCGACAGGGGGCACAATGAGCAGTTCTTC
>TRBD2|TRBV13|.|TRBJ2-5
CASSRTSGGFKETQYF
TGTGCCAGCAGCCGGACTAGCGGGGGGTTTAAGGAGACCCAGTACTTC